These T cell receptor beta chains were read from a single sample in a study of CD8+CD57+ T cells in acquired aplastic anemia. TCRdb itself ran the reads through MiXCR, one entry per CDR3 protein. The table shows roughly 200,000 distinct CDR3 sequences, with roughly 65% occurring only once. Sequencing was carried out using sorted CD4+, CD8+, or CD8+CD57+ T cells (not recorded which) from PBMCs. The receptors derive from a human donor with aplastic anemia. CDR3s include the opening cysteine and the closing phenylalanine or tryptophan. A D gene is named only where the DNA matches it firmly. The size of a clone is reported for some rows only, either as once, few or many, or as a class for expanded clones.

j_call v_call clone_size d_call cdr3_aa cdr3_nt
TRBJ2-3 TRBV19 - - CASSIRGTTDTQYF TGTGCCAGTAGTATAAGGGGGACCACAGATACGCAGTATTTT
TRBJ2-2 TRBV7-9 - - CASSSVMAGPTGELFF TGTGCCAGCAGCTCCGTGATGGCGGGACCCACCGGGGAGCTGTTTTTT
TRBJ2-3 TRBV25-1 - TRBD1 CASSPPTGEFTGTQYF TGTGCCAGCAGTCCCCCTACAGGGGAGTTCACAGGTACGCAGTATTTT
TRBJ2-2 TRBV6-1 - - CASSEGPYTGELFF TGTGCCAGCAGTGAGGGACCTTACACCGGGGAGCTGTTTTTT
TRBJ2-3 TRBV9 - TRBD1 CASSLRDSTDTQYF TGTGCCAGCAGCCTCCGGGACAGTACAGATACGCAGTATTTT
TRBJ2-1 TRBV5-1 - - CASSPVVGTSYNEQFF TGCGCCAGCAGCCCGGTCGTAGGGACGTCCTACAATGAGCAGTTCTTC
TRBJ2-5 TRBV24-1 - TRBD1 CATSDFGEGAWETQYF TGTGCCACCAGTGATTTCGGTGAGGGGGCCTGGGAGACCCAGTACTTC
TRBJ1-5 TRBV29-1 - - CLCEEPQHF TGCCTATGTGAGGAGCCCCAGCATTTT
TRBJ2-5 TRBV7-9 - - CASSSGSKRGETQYF TGTGCCAGCAGCTCGGGGTCTAAACGAGGGGAGACCCAGTACTTC
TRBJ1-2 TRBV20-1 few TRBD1 CSASRQGINYGYTF TGCAGTGCTAGTAGACAGGGGATCAACTATGGCTACACCTTC
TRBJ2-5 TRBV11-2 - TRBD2 CASSSTSGVKTQYF TGTGCCAGCAGCTCGACTAGCGGGGTGAAGACCCAGTACTTC
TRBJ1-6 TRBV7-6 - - CASSRDGSYNSPLHF TGTGCCAGCAGCCGGGACGGCTCCTATAATTCACCCCTCCACTTT
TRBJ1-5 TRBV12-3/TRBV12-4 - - CASGGPNQPQHF TGTGCCAGCGGGGGCCCTAATCAGCCCCAGCATTTT
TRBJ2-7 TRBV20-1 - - CSARGPSEQYF TGCAGTGCTAGAGGACCCTCCGAGCAGTACTTC
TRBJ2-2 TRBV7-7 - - CASSELATGELFF TGTGCTAGCAGCGAGCTAGCGACCGGGGAGCTGTTTTTT
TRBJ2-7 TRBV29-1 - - CSVASFDRAYEQYF TGCAGCGTTGCTTCCTTCGACAGAGCCTACGAGCAGTACTTC
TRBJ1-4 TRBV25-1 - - CASSGLSATNEKLFF TGTGCCAGCAGTGGACTTTCTGCAACTAATGAAAAACTGTTTTTT
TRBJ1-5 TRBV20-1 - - CSARDLAGADLNEHF TGCAGTGCTAGAGATCTTGCGGGGGCCGATCTCAATGAGCATTTT
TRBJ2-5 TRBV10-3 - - CAISESQAAPGTKRETQYF TGTGCCATCAGTGAGTCCCAAGCCGCTCCAGGTACGAAAAGAGAGACCCAGTACTTC
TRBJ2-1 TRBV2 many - CASRAPGTARDEQFF TGTGCCAGCAGGGCACCGGGTACGGCTAGGGATGAGCAGTTCTTC
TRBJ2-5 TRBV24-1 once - CATSDPSRIETQYF TGTGCCACCAGTGATCCCTCTCGGATCGAGACCCAGTACTTC
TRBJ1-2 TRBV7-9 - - CASSLGSGGTNYGYTF TGTGCCAGCAGCTTAGGAAGCGGGGGGACCAACTATGGCTACACCTTC
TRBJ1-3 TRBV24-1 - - CATPGTGGNTIYF TGTGCCACTCCGGGGACCGGAGGAAACACCATATATTTT
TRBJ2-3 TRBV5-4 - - CASSHPDIYTDTQYF TGTGCCAGCAGCCACCCGGATATCTATACAGATACGCAGTATTTT
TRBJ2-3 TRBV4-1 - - CASSQDFQSTQYF TGCGCCAGCAGCCAAGATTTCCAGAGCACGCAGTATTTT
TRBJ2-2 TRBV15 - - CATSRDQTGTGELFF TGTGCCACCAGCAGAGATCAGACCGGGACCGGGGAGCTGTTTTTT
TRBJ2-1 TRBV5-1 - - CASSVGSRVWSDEQFF TGTGCCAGCAGCGTAGGGTCTCGGGTATGGAGTGATGAGCAGTTCTTC
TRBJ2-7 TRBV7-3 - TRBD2 CASSLMVGGLYEQYF TGTGCCAGCAGCTTAATGGTGGGAGGGTTGTACGAGCAGTACTTC
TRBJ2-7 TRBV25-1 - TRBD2 CASSEELGLAGGEQYF TGTGCCAGCAGTGAGGAACTGGGACTAGCGGGGGGCGAGCAGTACTTC
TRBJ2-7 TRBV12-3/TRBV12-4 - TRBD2 CASTPLAADRQQYF TGTGCCAGCACCCCACTAGCGGCAGATAGACAGCAGTACTTC
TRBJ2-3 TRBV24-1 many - CATSDRRSTDTQYF TGTGCCACCAGTGATAGGCGCAGCACAGATACGCAGTATTTT
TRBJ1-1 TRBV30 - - CAWSRKNTEAFF TGTGCCTGGAGTCGGAAGAACACTGAAGCTTTCTTT
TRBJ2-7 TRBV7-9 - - CAILSGTIYEQYF TGTGCCATCCTGTCGGGGACCATCTACGAGCAGTACTTC